A selection of T cell receptor beta chains follows, all from one sample in a study of blood T cell repertoires in COVID-19. Sequenced by immunoSEQ multiplex PCR; TCRdb stores in-frame clones only, minus some. The repertoire holds around 120,000 clones, with around nine tenths as singletons. The sequenced material came from peripheral blood. All receptors come from a man between 50 and 59 years old with acute or convalescent COVID-19. The CDR3 runs from the conserved cysteine through the conserved F or W. Fields, in order: V gene, J gene, clone size, D gene, CDR3 DNA, CDR3 protein. The D gene is left open where the match is weak. For some rows the clone size is stated as once, few or many, or as a class when expanded; others skip it.

TRBV14,TRBJ2-7,-,TRBD2,TGTGCCAGCAGCCAAGAGAGATGGGAGGGTTTCGCGGGAGTCTACGAGCAGTACTTC,CASSQERWEGFAGVYEQYF
TRBV2,TRBJ2-3,-,-,TGTGCCAGCCTGCCGGAGAGCGGAAGCACAGATACGCAGTATTTT,CASLPESGSTDTQYF
TRBV5-1,TRBJ2-3,-,TRBD1,TGCGCCAGCAGCTCAAACTCCGGGACAGGGATTCCCCCGTATACGCAGTATTTT,CASSSNSGTGIPPYTQYF
TRBV24-1,TRBJ2-7,-,-,TGTGCCACCAGCGAAACAGGTACTCTTTACGAGCAGTACTTC,CATSETGTLYEQYF
TRBV4-2,TRBJ2-2,-,-,TGTGCCAGCAGCCAAGGCAACTCGAACACCGGGGAGCTGTTTTTT,CASSQGNSNTGELFF
TRBV5-4,TRBJ1-1,-,TRBD1,TGTGCCAGCAGCTTGTCCCAGGGGGCCGACACTGAAGCTTTCTTT,CASSLSQGADTEAFF
TRBV7-9,TRBJ2-3,-,-,TGTGCCAGCAGCCTCGTCAGGGCCCCGAGCACAGATACGCAGTATTTT,CASSLVRAPSTDTQYF
TRBV24-1,TRBJ2-1,-,-,TGTGCCACCAGTGATGGTTCGAGGCGGCAGTTCTTC,CATSDGSRRQFF
TRBV18,TRBJ1-2,-,-,TGTGCCAGCTCCACAGAGGGCTATGGCTACACCTTC,CASSTEGYGYTF
TRBV19,TRBJ1-6,-,-,TGTGCCACCACCACCCAGGGGAGTCGGAATTCACCCCTCCACTTT,CATTTQGSRNSPLHF
TRBV7-8,TRBJ2-2,-,-,TGTGCCAGCAGCTCGGGGTCCCACACCGGGGAGCTGTTTTTT,CASSSGSHTGELFF
TRBV15,TRBJ2-7,-,TRBD1,TGTGCCACCAGCAGAGACGCGCCGGGACAGGGGGCTTACGAGCAGTACTTC,CATSRDAPGQGAYEQYF
TRBV6-6,TRBJ2-7,-,-,TGTGCCAGCCTCCGGGACTATCCTGGGGGCGGCTACGAGCAGTACTTC,CASLRDYPGGGYEQYF
TRBV18,TRBJ1-5,-,TRBD1,TGTGCCAGCTCACCTGACAGGGACCAGCCCCAGCATTTT,CASSPDRDQPQHF
TRBV15,TRBJ1-3,-,-,TGTGCCACCAGCAGAGAGGGGAGGTCTGGAAACACCATATATTTT,CATSREGRSGNTIYF
TRBV15,TRBJ2-7,-,-,TGTGCCACCAGCAGAAGACAGGTCTCCTACGAGCAGTACTTC,CATSRRQVSYEQYF
TRBV10-3,TRBJ2-1,-,-,TGTGCCATCAGCCCCACCTACAATGAGCAGTTCTTC,CAISPTYNEQFF
TRBV7-2,TRBJ2-7,-,TRBD2,TGTGCCAGCAGCTTAATAGGCCTAGCGGGGGCCCACTACGAGCAGTACTTC,CASSLIGLAGAHYEQYF
TRBV6-6,TRBJ2-7,-,-,TGTGCCAGCAGCAACCCGAGGTTCCGACAGGCTGGGGAGCAGTACTTC,CASSNPRFRQAGEQYF
TRBV7-8,TRBJ2-2,-,TRBD2,TGTGCCAGCAAGAGGCGGGAGGGTCACACCGGGGAGCTGTTTTTT,CASKRREGHTGELFF
TRBV6-5,TRBJ2-7,-,TRBD2,TGTGCCAGCGTCTTAGCGGGAGGTTACGGCGAGCAGTACTTC,CASVLAGGYGEQYF
TRBV7-8,TRBJ2-5,-,TRBD1,TGTGCCAGCAGCCGAGCGACCGACAGGGGTGAGACCCAGTACTTC,CASSRATDRGETQYF
TRBV5-1,TRBJ1-4,-,-,TGCGCCAGCAGCTGGGATGTTGGACAACGCCAACTGTTTTTT,CASSWDVGQRQLFF
TRBV6-2/TRBV6-3,TRBJ2-5,-,-,TGTGCCAGCAGTTTTCAGGGGCCCCCCCAAGAGACCCAGTACTTC,CASSFQGPPQETQYF
TRBV19,TRBJ2-1,once,TRBD2,TGTGCCAGTAGTGGGACTAGCGGGGACAGCTCCTACAATGAGCAGTTCTTC,CASSGTSGDSSYNEQFF
TRBV18,TRBJ2-7,-,-,TGTGCCAGCTCAGGATCCGGGGGAACCGAGCAGTACTTC,CASSGSGGTEQYF